One sample yielded the 21 T cell receptor beta chains listed below, sequenced in a study of T-cell reconstitution after alpha-beta-depleted transplantation in children. A library of TCRbeta sequences, prepared with unique molecular identifiers, was generated. MiXCR was run by TCRdb on the PCR reads, yielding one entry per CDR3 protein. The sample lists about 420,000 distinct CDR3 sequences; approximately 10% were seen once. Here the sequenced sample was PBMCs from the stem cell graft donor, taken from the stem cell graft. All receptors derive from a human donor who donated a stem cell graft to a child with acute myeloid leukemia.

The chain couples TRBV6-2 or TRBV6-3 to TRBJ2-1, with TRBD2 matching over 13 bases. Germline CDR1 reads MNHEY; CDR2 reads SVGEGT. J lost 9 bases, V lost 10 bases, and 9 bases had no gene match. There are 14 residues in the CDR3. CDR3 sequence: CAIRGLAGESEQFF. The CDR3 nucleotides are TGTGCCATCCGCGGACTAGCGGGAGAGAGTGAGCAGTTCTTC.

The V call is TRBV5-1, the J call TRBJ2-5; D is tentatively TRBD1 or TRBD2 (5 bases each). The CDR3 is 13 amino acids. Germline V gives CDR1 SGHRS, CDR2 YFSETQ. Trimming removed 6 bases at V and 3 bases at J, with 12 bases between. CDR3 nucleotides: TGCGCCAGCACCGTGGGGGTAGAAGAGACCCAGTACTTC. As protein: CASTVGVEETQYF.

This clonotype was counted many times. The V call is TRBV20-1, the J call TRBJ2-2, with D hard to call. The ends were cut back, 6 bases at V and 2 bases at J, with 13 bases in the middle. The CDR3 totals 14 residues. Germline V gene lookup returns CDR1 DFQATT and CDR2 SNEGSKA (reference sequence). CDR3: CSAQSGRNTGELFF. Written as DNA, the CDR3 is TGCAGTGCCCAATCGGGCAGAAACACCGGGGAGCTGTTTTTT.

The table lists this clonotype with many counts. This chain links TRBV29-1 with TRBJ2-5; D might be TRBD1 (6 bases). Germline V lookup: CDR1 SQVTM, CDR2 ANQGSEA. CDR3 length: 17 amino acids. V was trimmed by 1 base and J by 3 bases, leaving 21 bases between them. Here the CDR3 reads CSVEAPGDTLREETQYF. The CDR3 DNA is TGCAGCGTTGAAGCTCCTGGGGACACCTTACGGGAAGAGACCCAGTACTTC.

V is TRBV27 and J is TRBJ2-5; 7 bases align to TRBD1. Unmatched junction bases numbered 5, after V lost 5 bases and J lost 5 bases. Germline V gives CDR1 MNHEY, CDR2 SMNVEV (reference sequence). The CDR3 covers 13 residues. CDR3 region: CASSQQGFETQYF. CDR3 bases: TGTGCCAGCAGTCAACAGGGGTTTGAGACCCAGTACTTC.

This clonotype has ten or more counts. The genes are TRBV12-3 or TRBV12-4 and TRBJ2-7; 15 nucleotides align to TRBD2. The CDR3 runs to 15 residues. The junction had 6 bases not matched to a gene; V was cut back by 6 bases and J by 6 bases. CDR3 nucleotide sequence: TGTGCCAGCAGAACCGGGACTAGCGGGAGGCGCGAGCAGTACTTC. This gives the protein CASRTGTSGRREQYF.

This clonotype was observed a few times. The rearrangement joins TRBV6-6 to TRBJ2-5, with 7 bases matching TRBD2. CDR3 length: 12 residues. V was clipped by 7 bases and J by 4 bases; unmatched bases: 3. Germline values: CDR1 MNHNY, CDR2 SVGAGI (reference sequence). For the CDR3, the DNA is TGTGCCAGCACCCCGGGGGGAGAGACCCAGTACTTC. Its protein product is CASTPGGETQYF.

This clonotype appeared many times. The rearrangement joins TRBV3-1 to TRBJ2-1; possibly TRBD2 for D (5 bases). Trimming took 0 bases from V and 8 from J, leaving 8 bases between them. Germline CDR1 is LGHDT and CDR2 is YNNKEL (reference sequence). The length of the CDR3 is 13 residues. This CDR3 is CASSQDLGDEQFF. The CDR3 nucleotides read TGTGCCAGCAGCCAAGATTTGGGAGATGAGCAGTTCTTC.

The chain uses TRBV20-1 and TRBJ1-4; the D gene is possibly TRBD1 (5 bases). V was shortened by 3 bases and J by 2 bases, with 7 bases between the two germline ends. Germline V gene sequence: CDR1 DFQATT, CDR2 SNEGSKA (reference sequence). This CDR3 is built from 13 residues. The CDR3 reads CSARGVTNEKLFF. CDR3 nucleotide sequence: TGCAGTGCTAGGGGGGTGACTAATGAAAAACTGTTTTTT.

This clonotype occurred a few times. This chain uses TRBV11-2 with TRBJ2-3; TRBD1 might be the D (7 bases). Germline CDR1 reads SGHAT; CDR2 reads FQNNGV. The ends were cut back, 3 bases at V and 4 bases at J, with 23 bases in the middle. There are 18 residues in the CDR3. The CDR3 bases are TGTGCCAGCAGCTTCCCGGAGGGGGACAGCAATCGGGCAGATACGCAGTATTTT. It yields the protein CASSFPEGDSNRADTQYF.

The chain links TRBV18 to TRBJ1-6; a possible D gene is TRBD1 (5 bases). Trimming stripped 6 bases from V and 5 bases from J, with 14 bases between. CDR1 and CDR2 (germline): KGHSH, LQKENI. There are 15 residues in the CDR3. The CDR3 coding sequence is TGTGCCAGCTCCCCAGGGAGGGCCCATAATTCACCCCTCCACTTT. Protein product: CASSPGRAHNSPLHF.

This clonotype was observed a handful of times. The gene calls are TRBV13 and TRBJ2-7; D unresolved. The ends were cut back, 4 bases at V and 5 bases at J, with 9 bases in the middle. The CDR3 runs 12 residues. Germline V lookup: CDR1 PRHDT, CDR2 FYEKMQ (reference sequence). CDR3 nucleotide sequence: TGTGCCAGCAGCTCCGACTCGAACGAGCAGTACTTC. Encoded protein: CASSSDSNEQYF.

V gene TRBV5-1 combines with J gene TRBJ2-7; the match to TRBD1 covers 10 bases. This CDR3 comprises 15 residues. Germline V CDR1 and CDR2: SGHRS, YFSETQ. V was pared by 0 bases and J by 6 bases, with 6 bases of the junction left unmatched. The CDR3 region is CASSLGGTGALEQYF. CDR3 in DNA: TGCGCCAGCAGCTTGGGAGGGACAGGGGCCCTCGAGCAGTACTTC.

Turning to this clonotype: This likely comes from a read error, as the CDR3 has no conserved phenylalanine or tryptophan at its end. The rearrangement links TRBV4-1 to TRBJ2-4; D gene ambiguous. V lost 0 bases and J lost 8, with 11 bases in between. This CDR3 has 14 residues. Per germline, CDR1 MGHRA and CDR2 YSYEKL. The CDR3 loop reads CASSQEDPTDIQYL. DNA for the CDR3: TGCGCCAGCAGCCAAGAGGACCCGACGGACATTCAGTACCTC.

The gene calls are TRBV12-3 or TRBV12-4 and TRBJ2-1, with a possible D match to TRBD1 (5 bases). The germline V and J ends were trimmed by 10 bases and 6 bases, with 16 bases remaining between them. CDR3 length equals 13 residues. CDR3 in amino acids: CAITAQVGNEQFF. CDR3 nucleotides: TGTGCCATAACAGCACAGGTCGGCAATGAGCAGTTCTTC.

The chain has TRBV7-8 and TRBJ2-2, with unresolved D. The V gene lost 5 bases and the J gene lost 4 bases, with 11 bases spanning the gap. There are 14 residues in the CDR3. The V gene's germline CDR1 is SGHVS and CDR2 FQNEAQ. The CDR3 reads CASSKPAITGELFF. DNA for the CDR3: TGTGCCAGCAGCAAACCGGCCATCACCGGGGAGCTGTTTTTT.

V and J are TRBV4-2 and TRBJ1-2; TRBD1 aligns across 7 bases. The CDR3 is 13 residues long. V trimming: 4 bases; J trimming: 6 bases; junction bases outside the gene matches: 5. Germline loops: CDR1 LGHNA, CDR2 YNFKEQ. The CDR3 sequence is CASSPGTVHGYTF. The CDR3 DNA sequence: TGTGCCAGCAGCCCCGGGACAGTTCATGGCTACACCTTC.

This chain links TRBV6-5 with TRBJ1-2; D is ambiguous. CDR3 length: 14 residues. V gave up 0 bases and J gave up 4 bases, with 9 bases separating them. Germline values: CDR1 MNHEY, CDR2 SVGAGI. The CDR3 nucleotides read TGTGCCAGCAGTTACTCGGGTGAAATCTATGGCTACACCTTC. It yields the protein CASSYSGEIYGYTF.

The chain is built from TRBV9 and TRBJ2-5; TRBD1 agrees at 9 bases. Germline loops: CDR1 SGDLS, CDR2 YYNGEE. There are 14 residues in the CDR3. J lost 4 bases, V lost 3 bases, and 4 bases had no gene match. The CDR3: CASSGDRGAETQYF. The CDR3 nucleotides are TGTGCCAGCAGCGGCGACAGGGGGGCAGAGACCCAGTACTTC.

This clonotype was counted at least ten times. The rearrangement links TRBV10-3 to TRBJ2-1; 8 bases line up with TRBD1. CDR3 size: 15 residues. V lost 0 bases to trimming and J lost 3 bases; unmatched junction nucleotides: 1. CDR1 ENHRY and CDR2 SYGVKD come from the germline V gene. This CDR3 is CAISESGQVYNEQFF. In nucleotides, the CDR3 is TGTGCCATCAGTGAGTCGGGACAGGTCTACAATGAGCAGTTCTTC.

V and J are TRBV5-1 and TRBJ2-5, with TRBD2 matching over 8 bases. CDR1 and CDR2 (germline): SGHRS, YFSETQ. With 3 bases clipped from V and 2 bases from J, the junction kept 3 bases outside the gene matches. CDR3 length equals 14 residues. The CDR3 region has the DNA TGCGCCAGCAGCTCCGGGACTAGGCAAGAGACCCAGTACTTC. Residues: CASSSGTRQETQYF.